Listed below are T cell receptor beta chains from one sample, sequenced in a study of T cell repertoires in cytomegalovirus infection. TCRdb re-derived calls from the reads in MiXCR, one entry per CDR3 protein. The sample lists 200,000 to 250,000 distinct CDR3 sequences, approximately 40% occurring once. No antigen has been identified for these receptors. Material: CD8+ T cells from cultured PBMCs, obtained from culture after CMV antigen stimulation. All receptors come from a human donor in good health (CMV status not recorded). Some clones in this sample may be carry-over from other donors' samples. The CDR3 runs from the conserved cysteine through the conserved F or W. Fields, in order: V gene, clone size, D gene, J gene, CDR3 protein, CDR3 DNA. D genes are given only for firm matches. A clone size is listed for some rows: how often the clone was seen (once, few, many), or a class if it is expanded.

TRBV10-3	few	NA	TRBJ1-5	CAISGRRGDQPQHF	TGTGCCATCAGTGGGAGGAGGGGGGATCAGCCCCAGCATTTT
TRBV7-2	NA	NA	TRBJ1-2	CASSLGTNYGYTF	TGTGCCAGCAGCTTAGGAACTAACTATGGCTACACCTTC
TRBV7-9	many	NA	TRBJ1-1	CASSLARGALEAFF	TGTGCCAGCAGCTTAGCCCGGGGGGCCCTTGAAGCTTTCTTT
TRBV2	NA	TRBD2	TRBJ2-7	CASSEAGRELTVWYF	TGTGCCAGCAGTGAAGCGGGGCGGGAGCTCACGGTTTGGTACTTC
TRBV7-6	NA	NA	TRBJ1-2	CASSLGGDTNPTNYGYNF	TGTGCCAGCAGCTTAGGAGGGGACACTAACCCTACTAACTATGGCTACAACTTC
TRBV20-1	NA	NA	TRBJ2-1	CSARPGTGEQFF	TGCAGTGCTAGACCCGGGACCGGAGAGCAGTTCTTC
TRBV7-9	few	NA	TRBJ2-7	CASSVSRRDPSYEQYF	TGTGCCAGCAGCGTATCAAGGCGGGATCCCTCCTACGAGCAGTACTTC
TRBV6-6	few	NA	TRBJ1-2	CASSYRGDGYTF	TGTGCCAGCAGTTACCGCGGGGATGGCTACACCTTC
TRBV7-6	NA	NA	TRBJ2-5	CASSSMGGGRETQYF	TGTGCCAGCAGTAGTATGGGGGGTGGCAGAGAGACCCAGTACTTC
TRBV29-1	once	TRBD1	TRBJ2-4	CSVEDQYEGQGMYIQYF	TGCAGCGTTGAAGATCAGTATGAGGGACAGGGAATGTACATTCAGTACTTC
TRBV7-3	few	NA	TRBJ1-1	CASSFQTNTEAFF	TGTGCCAGCAGCTTTCAGACGAACACTGAAGCTTTCTTT
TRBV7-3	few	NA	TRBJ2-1	CASSPAARQDYNEQFF	TGTGCCAGCAGTCCGGCGGCCAGACAGGATTACAATGAGCAGTTCTTC
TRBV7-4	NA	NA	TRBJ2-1	CASSLGSSRWEQFF	TGTGCCAGCAGCTTAGGGTCCAGCCGATGGGAGCAGTTCTTC
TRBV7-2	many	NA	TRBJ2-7	CASSLTTASYEQYF	TGTGCCAGCAGCCTCACGACAGCCTCCTACGAGCAGTACTTC
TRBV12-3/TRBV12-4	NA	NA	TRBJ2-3	CASSSYLGGVTDTQYF	TGTGCCAGCAGCTCATACTTAGGGGGTGTCACAGATACGCAGTATTTT
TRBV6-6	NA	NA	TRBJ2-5	CASRTGGKETQYF	TGTGCCAGCAGGACTGGTGGGAAAGAGACCCAGTACTTC
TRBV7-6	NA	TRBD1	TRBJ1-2	CASSYTTGTGYTF	TGTGCCAGCAGCTACACGACAGGGACCGGCTACACCTTC
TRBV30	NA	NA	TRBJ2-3	CAWSLLTDTQYF	TGTGCCTGGAGTCTTCTCACAGATACGCAGTATTTT
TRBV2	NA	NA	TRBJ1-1	CASTPRDTEAFF	TGTGCCAGCACCCCGCGGGACACTGAAGCTTTCTTT
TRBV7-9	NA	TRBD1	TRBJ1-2	CASSRDRGEGYTF	TGTGCCAGCAGCCGGGACAGGGGGGAAGGCTACACCTTC
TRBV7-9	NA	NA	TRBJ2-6	CASSLDRVSGANVLTF	TGTGCCAGCAGCTTAGATCGGGTCTCTGGGGCCAACGTCCTGACTTTC
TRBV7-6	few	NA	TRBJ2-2	CASSLNLRENTGELFF	TGTGCCAGCAGCTTAAATCTTCGGGAGAACACCGGGGAGCTGTTTTTT
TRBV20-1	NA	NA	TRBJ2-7	CSARTVSSYEQYF	TGCAGTGCTAGGACAGTGAGCTCCTACGAGCAGTACTTC
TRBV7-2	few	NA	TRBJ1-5	CASRPRQGMEPQHF	TGTGCCAGCAGACCACGTCAGGGAATGGAGCCCCAGCATTTT
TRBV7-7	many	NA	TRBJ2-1	CASSLNDHNGGEQFF	TGTGCTAGCAGCTTAAACGACCACAATGGGGGTGAGCAGTTCTTC
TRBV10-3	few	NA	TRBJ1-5	CAISEGQNSNQPQHF	TGTGCCATCAGTGAGGGACAGAATAGCAATCAGCCCCAGCATTTT
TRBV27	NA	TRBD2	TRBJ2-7	CASSLGGYYEQYF	TGTGCCAGCAGTTTGGGGGGGTACTACGAGCAGTACTTC
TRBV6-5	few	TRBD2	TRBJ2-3	CASSYYGTSGPRGTDTQYF	TGTGCCAGCAGTTACTACGGGACTAGCGGACCCCGGGGCACAGATACGCAGTATTTT
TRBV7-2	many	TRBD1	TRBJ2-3	CASSLVGTGLTDTQYF	TGTGCCAGCAGCTTAGTGGGGACAGGACTCACAGATACGCAGTATTTT
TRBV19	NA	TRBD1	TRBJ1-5	CASSIVLQGRQPQHF	TGTGCCAGTAGTATAGTCCTACAGGGGAGGCAGCCCCAGCATTTT
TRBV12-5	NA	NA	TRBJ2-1	CASGLDSYNEQFF	TGTGCTAGTGGTTTAGACTCATACAATGAGCAGTTCTTC
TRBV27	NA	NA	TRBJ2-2	CASSLLTGELFF	TGTGCCAGCAGTTTATTGACCGGGGAGCTGTTTTTT